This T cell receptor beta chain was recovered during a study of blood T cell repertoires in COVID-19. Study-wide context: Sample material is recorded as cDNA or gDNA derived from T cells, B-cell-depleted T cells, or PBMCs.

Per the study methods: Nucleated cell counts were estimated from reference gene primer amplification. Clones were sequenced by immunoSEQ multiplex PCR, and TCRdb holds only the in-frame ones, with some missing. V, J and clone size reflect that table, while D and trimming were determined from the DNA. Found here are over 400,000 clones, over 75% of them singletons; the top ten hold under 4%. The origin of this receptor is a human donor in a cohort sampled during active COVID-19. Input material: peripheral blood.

As DNA, the CDR3 is TGTGCCAGCAGCTCCAGGGGCGAGCAGTACTTC. Translation: CASSSRGEQYF. J is TRBJ2-7 and V is TRBV7-2; TRBD1 might be the D (6 bases). V was cut by 4 bases and J by 6 bases, with 7 bases left in between. The CDR3 length is 11 residues. Germline lookup yields CDR1 SGHTA and CDR2 FQGNSA.